These T cell receptor beta chains were read from a single sample in a study of neurological immune-mediated disorders. In TCRdb, the 5' RACE reads were re-called with MiXCR into one record per CDR3 protein. The sample yields about 38,000 distinct CDR3 sequences, roughly 4.8% seen once. Material for sequencing was CD4+ T cells from blood. The receptor source for this set is a man younger than 35 in good health. Each CDR3 is given without its conserved first and last residue. D genes are given only for firm matches.

J	V	D	CDR3
TRBJ2-2	TRBV12-3/TRBV12-4	TRBD2	ASSPLRSRAGEAGELF
TRBJ2-3	TRBV29-1	TRBD1	SAGTGADTQY
TRBJ2-5	TRBV20-1	TRBD1	SAHPGTGVKETQY
TRBJ2-7	TRBV5-8	-	ASSLWGDTYEQY
TRBJ2-3	TRBV7-3	TRBD2	ASSPGTSETDTQY
TRBJ1-2	TRBV27	-	ASRRAGPMGGYT
TRBJ2-3	TRBV7-7	TRBD1	ASSPQGTDTQY
TRBJ2-1	TRBV29-1	TRBD2	STGLAAYNEQF
TRBJ2-7	TRBV20-1	-	SAPSIGGTYEQY
TRBJ1-5	TRBV12-3/TRBV12-4	-	ASTPTANEPQH
TRBJ1-1	TRBV7-2	-	ASSARRGNEAF
TRBJ1-2	TRBV12-3/TRBV12-4	-	ASSRTAGALYGYT
TRBJ2-7	TRBV6-5	-	ASTPLAGNYEQY
TRBJ2-3	TRBV4-3	-	ASSQELTDTQY
TRBJ2-5	TRBV6-5	-	ASSSTRGKTQY
TRBJ2-1	TRBV6-5	TRBD2	ASSYYAPTRLAGGPLDEQF
TRBJ2-2	TRBV20-1	TRBD2	SARPAGGLGELF
TRBJ1-1	TRBV29-1	-	SVESAQRAEAF
TRBJ2-3	TRBV6-2/TRBV6-3	TRBD2	ASSQLVERGRYLNTQY
TRBJ1-1	TRBV19	-	ASSRTRVRGNTEAF
TRBJ2-5	TRBV5-1	TRBD2	ASIKTSGVEETQY
TRBJ2-2	TRBV7-3	TRBD2	ASSSRTSRLTGELF
TRBJ1-2	TRBV6-2/TRBV6-3	-	ASSYPGNGYT
TRBJ1-1	TRBV7-2	TRBD1	ASSLMRYRGPNTEAF
TRBJ1-1	TRBV6-5	TRBD1	ASSYSQGAGGTEAF
TRBJ2-2	TRBV10-3	-	AIREGYRTGELF
TRBJ1-1	TRBV19	-	ASRRFQYTEAF
TRBJ2-7	TRBV20-1	-	SARGQVYEQY
TRBJ2-3	TRBV20-1	-	SAPDLGPDTQY
TRBJ2-1	TRBV5-1	-	ASSLATAQYNEQF
TRBJ2-7	TRBV7-9	-	ASSLTPSYEQY
TRBJ1-4	TRBV6-2/TRBV6-3	TRBD1	ASSSGTVSKLF
TRBJ2-3	TRBV7-2	-	ASSLQPGGTDTQY
TRBJ2-7	TRBV20-1	-	SARALRAEQY
TRBJ2-2	TRBV5-1	-	ASSPQASATGELF
TRBJ2-5	TRBV12-3/TRBV12-4	-	ASSPPGRTQY
TRBJ2-2	TRBV12-5	-	ASLQLRDQNTGELF
TRBJ2-1	TRBV4-2	TRBD1	ASSLNPGQGFNEQF
TRBJ1-1	TRBV20-1	-	SARDGDGKNTEAF
TRBJ1-1	TRBV6-6	-	ASSYLGTEAF
TRBJ1-6	TRBV6-1	-	ASSDLDSPLH
TRBJ1-6	TRBV20-1	-	SARLSPGSPLH
TRBJ2-2	TRBV5-1	-	ASSLASRGQGTGELF
TRBJ2-7	TRBV4-2	-	ASSQQQGEGSYEQY
TRBJ2-1	TRBV20-1	-	SETSLSSYNEQF
TRBJ2-6	TRBV10-3	-	AISADGGSSSGANVLT
TRBJ2-3	TRBV12-3/TRBV12-4	TRBD1	ASSPPGQGFTDTQY
TRBJ1-1	TRBV7-8	TRBD1	ASRTQGSTNTEAF
TRBJ2-6	TRBV25-1	-	ASSDPGTSGANVLT
TRBJ1-5	TRBV12-3/TRBV12-4	-	ASSSHHSGGGGNQPQH
TRBJ1-1	TRBV5-1	-	ASSSGGGAATEAF
TRBJ2-7	TRBV29-1	-	SVDVGGPYEQY
TRBJ2-5	TRBV5-1	-	ASSLGDRGETQY
TRBJ1-1	TRBV3-1	-	ASSVQGLEAF
TRBJ1-3	TRBV7-2	TRBD1	ASSLRQGAIY
TRBJ2-7	TRBV20-1	TRBD1	SARDTRTGDYEQY
TRBJ2-1	TRBV20-1	-	SAYEISSYNEQF
TRBJ2-3	TRBV6-2/TRBV6-3	-	ASSDRLGATDTQY
TRBJ1-1	TRBV5-1	-	ASSPVTSNTEAF